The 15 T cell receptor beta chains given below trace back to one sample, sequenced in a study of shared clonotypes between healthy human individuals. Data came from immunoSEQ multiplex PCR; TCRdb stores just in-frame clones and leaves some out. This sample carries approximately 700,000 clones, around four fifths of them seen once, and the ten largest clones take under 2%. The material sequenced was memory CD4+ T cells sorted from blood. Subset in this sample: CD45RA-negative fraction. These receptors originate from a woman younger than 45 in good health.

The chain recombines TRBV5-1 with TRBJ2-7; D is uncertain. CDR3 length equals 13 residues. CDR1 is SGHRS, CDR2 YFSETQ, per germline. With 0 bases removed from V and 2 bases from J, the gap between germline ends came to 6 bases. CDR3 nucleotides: TGCGCCAGCAGCTTGGGGGGTCCCTACGAGCAGTACTTC. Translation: CASSLGGPYEQYF.

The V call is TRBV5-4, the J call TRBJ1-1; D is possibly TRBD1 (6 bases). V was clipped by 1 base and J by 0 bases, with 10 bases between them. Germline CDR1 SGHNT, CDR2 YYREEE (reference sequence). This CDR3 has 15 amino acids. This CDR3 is CASSLSQGMNTEAFF. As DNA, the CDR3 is TGTGCCAGCAGCTTGTCGCAGGGGATGAACACTGAAGCTTTCTTT.

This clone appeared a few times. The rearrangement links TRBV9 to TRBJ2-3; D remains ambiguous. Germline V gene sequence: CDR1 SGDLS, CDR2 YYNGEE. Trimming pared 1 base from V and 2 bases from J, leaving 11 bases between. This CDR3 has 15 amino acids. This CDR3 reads CASSVSPRATDTQYF. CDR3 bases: TGTGCCAGCAGCGTATCCCCTCGGGCCACAGATACGCAGTATTTT.

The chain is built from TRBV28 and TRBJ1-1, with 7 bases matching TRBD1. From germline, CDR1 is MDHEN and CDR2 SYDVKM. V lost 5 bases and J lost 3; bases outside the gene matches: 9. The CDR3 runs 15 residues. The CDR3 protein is CASSGAQGEHTEAFF. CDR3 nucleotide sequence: TGTGCCAGCAGTGGAGCGCAGGGGGAGCACACTGAAGCTTTCTTT.

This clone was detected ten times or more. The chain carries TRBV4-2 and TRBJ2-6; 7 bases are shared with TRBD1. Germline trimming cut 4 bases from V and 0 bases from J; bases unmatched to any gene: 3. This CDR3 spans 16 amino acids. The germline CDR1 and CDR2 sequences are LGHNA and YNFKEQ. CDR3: CASSPRTGSGANVLTF. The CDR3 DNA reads TGTGCCAGCAGCCCGCGGACAGGCTCTGGGGCCAACGTCCTGACTTTC.

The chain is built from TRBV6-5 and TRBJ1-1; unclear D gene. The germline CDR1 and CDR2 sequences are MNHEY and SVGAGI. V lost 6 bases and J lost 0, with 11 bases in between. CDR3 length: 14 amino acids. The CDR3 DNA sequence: TGTGCCAGCAGATCCCACGCGCTGAACACTGAAGCTTTCTTT. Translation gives CASRSHALNTEAFF.

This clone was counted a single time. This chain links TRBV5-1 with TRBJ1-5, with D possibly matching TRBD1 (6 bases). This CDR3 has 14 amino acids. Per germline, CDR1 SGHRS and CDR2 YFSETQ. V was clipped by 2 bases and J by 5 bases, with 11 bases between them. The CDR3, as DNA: TGCGCCAGCAGCTTTGGGGGCGGCGATCAGCCCCAGCATTTT. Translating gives CASSFGGGDQPQHF.

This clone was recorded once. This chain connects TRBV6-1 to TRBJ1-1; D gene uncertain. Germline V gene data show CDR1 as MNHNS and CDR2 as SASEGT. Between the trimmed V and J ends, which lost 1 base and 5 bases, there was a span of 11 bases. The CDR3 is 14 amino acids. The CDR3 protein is CASSEEPRRTEAFF. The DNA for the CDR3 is TGTGCCAGCAGTGAAGAACCGAGGAGGACTGAAGCTTTCTTT.

CDR3 in amino acids: CASSPPGSLEQYF. The CDR3 DNA sequence: TGTGCCAGCAGCCCCCCCGGGAGTCTCGAGCAGTACTTC. The chain has TRBV6-6 and TRBJ2-7; D perhaps matches TRBD2 (6 bases). Germline-derived CDR1 and CDR2 are MNHNY and SVGAGI (reference sequence). CDR3 length equals 13 residues. V lost 6 bases and J 6 bases, leaving 15 bases between the germline ends.

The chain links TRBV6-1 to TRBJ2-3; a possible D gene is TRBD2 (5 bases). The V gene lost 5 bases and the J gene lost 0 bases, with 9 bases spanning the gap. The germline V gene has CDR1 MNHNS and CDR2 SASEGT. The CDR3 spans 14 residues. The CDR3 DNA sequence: TGTGCCAGCAGTAGCGGCTTTAGCACAGATACGCAGTATTTT. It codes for CASSSGFSTDTQYF.

CDR3 sequence reads: CASSLGPTGKETQYF. CDR3 nucleotides: TGTGCCAGCAGTCTCGGACCGACAGGGAAAGAGACCCAGTACTTC. The chain is built from TRBV6-1 and TRBJ2-5, with 7 bases matching TRBD1. Germline CDR1 MNHNS, CDR2 SASEGT. Losses at the gene ends were 5 bases for V and 3 bases for J; bases not matched to a gene: 9. The CDR3 covers 15 residues.

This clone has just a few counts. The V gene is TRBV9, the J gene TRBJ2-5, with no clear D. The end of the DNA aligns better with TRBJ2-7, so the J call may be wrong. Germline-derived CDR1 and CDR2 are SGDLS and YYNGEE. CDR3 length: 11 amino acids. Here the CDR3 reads CASSVGGEQYF. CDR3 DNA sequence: TGTGCCAGCAGCGTAGGGGGCGAGCAGTACTTC.

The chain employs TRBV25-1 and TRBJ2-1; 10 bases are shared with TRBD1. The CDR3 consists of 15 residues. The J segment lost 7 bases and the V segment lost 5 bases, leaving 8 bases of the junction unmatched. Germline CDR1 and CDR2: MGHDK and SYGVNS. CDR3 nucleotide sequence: TGTGCCAGCAGTTCCCACGGACAGGGGGTAAATGAGCAGTTCTTC. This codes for CASSSHGQGVNEQFF.

CDR3 bases: TGCGCCAGCAGCTCCGACGACAGAGAAAACATTCAGTACTTC. Protein product: CASSSDDRENIQYF. The J gene is TRBJ2-4, the V gene TRBV5-1; D is possibly TRBD1 (5 bases). V shed 3 bases and J shed 5 bases, with 12 bases lying between them. Looked up from germline, CDR1 is SGHRS and CDR2 is YFSETQ. The CDR3 runs to 14 residues.

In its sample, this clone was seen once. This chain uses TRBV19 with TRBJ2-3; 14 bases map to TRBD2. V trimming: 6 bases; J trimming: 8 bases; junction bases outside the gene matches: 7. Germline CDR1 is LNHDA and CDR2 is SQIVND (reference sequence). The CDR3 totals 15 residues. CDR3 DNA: TGTGCCAGTAGCCGCCCGGGACTAGCGGGAGTTACGCAGTATTTT. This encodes CASSRPGLAGVTQYF. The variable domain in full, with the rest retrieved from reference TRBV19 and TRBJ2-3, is DGGITQSPKYLFRKEGQNVTLSCEQNLNHDAMYWYRQDPGQGLRLIYYSQIVNDFQKGDIAEGYSVSREKKESFPLTVTSAQKNPTAFYLCASSRPGLAGVTQYFGPGTRLTVL.